The 26 T cell receptor beta chains below were found in one sample sequenced in a study of cytomegalovirus exposure and HLA in healthy donors. 60 Vbeta and 13 Jbeta primers were used in PCR. Assay used: immunoSEQ multiplex PCR; TCRdb lists only in-frame clones, some missing. The sample has about 55,000 clones; approximately 71% are singletons. Sequencing used PBMCs. These receptors came from a man aged 35-49 years in good health and CMV-seropositive.

The chain uses TRBV7-9 and TRBJ2-7, with 8 bases matching TRBD1. CDR1 and CDR2 from the germline V gene are SEHNR and FQNEAQ (reference sequence). CDR3 length: 15 residues. Trimming removed 4 bases from V and 3 bases from J; junction bases left unmatched: 8. CDR3 bases: TGTGCCAGCAGCTATACAGGGGGTGACTTCTACGAGCAGTACTTC. Translated: CASSYTGGDFYEQYF.

This clone was counted ten times or more. This rearrangement joins TRBV27 to TRBJ1-1; TRBD1 is a possible D gene (5 bases). Germline V gene data show CDR1 as MNHEY and CDR2 as SMNVEV (reference sequence). This CDR3 comprises 13 residues. Trimming cost V 5 bases and J 9 bases, with 16 bases left between them. CDR3 DNA: TGTGCCAGCAGTACCCCTGGGGCTAAAAAAGCTTTCTTT. Residues: CASSTPGAKKAFF.

This chain links TRBV19 with TRBJ1-1; 12 bases fit TRBD1. The trim removed 6 bases at V and 0 bases at J, leaving 5 bases unmatched. The CDR3 length is 16 residues. In germline, CDR1 is LNHDA, CDR2 SQIVND (reference sequence). CDR3: CASRSGTGGLNTEAFF. CDR3 nucleotides: TGTGCCAGTAGGAGCGGGACAGGGGGCTTGAACACTGAAGCTTTCTTT. Looking up the rest from reference TRBV19 and TRBJ1-1 gives the full variable domain: DGGITQSPKYLFRKEGQNVTLSCEQNLNHDAMYWYRQDPGQGLRLIYYSQIVNDFQKGDIAEGYSVSREKKESFPLTVTSAQKNPTAFYLCASRSGTGGLNTEAFFGQGTRLTVV.

The gene calls are TRBV11-2 and TRBJ2-2; the D gene is possibly TRBD1 (6 bases). There are 13 residues in the CDR3. From germline, CDR1 is SGHAT and CDR2 FQNNGV. V lost 8 bases and J 3 bases, leaving 10 bases between the germline ends. The CDR3 loop reads CASAAGDTGELFF. The CDR3 DNA reads as TGTGCCAGCGCCGCAGGGGACACCGGGGAGCTGTTTTTT.

V is TRBV29-1 and J is TRBJ2-7, with 9 bases fitting TRBD1. With 6 bases clipped from V and 9 bases from J, the junction kept 15 bases outside the gene matches. Germline loops: CDR1 SQVTM, CDR2 ANQGSEA. The length of the CDR3 is 14 residues. For the CDR3, the DNA is TGCAGCGTCAGAAGGACAGGGGTCCTTCGGGGGCAGTACTTC. It yields the protein CSVRRTGVLRGQYF.

A remark on this clone: The same CDR3 can be traced to other DNA sequences in this sample. The chain joins TRBV29-1 to TRBJ1-1; 8 nucleotides align to TRBD1. The V and J ends lost 7 bases and 1 base, in that order; junction bases with no gene match: 2. Looked up from germline, CDR1 is SQVTM and CDR2 is ANQGSEA. This CDR3 has 12 residues. CDR3 nucleotide sequence: TGCAGCGCCGGACAGGGGAACACTGAAGCTTTCTTT. As protein: CSAGQGNTEAFF.

The V call is TRBV5-4, the J call TRBJ1-1; no clear D gene. CDR1 is SGHNT, CDR2 YYREEE, per germline (reference sequence). The CDR3 is 13 amino acids. Trimming left V 4 bases short and J 4 bases short, with 11 bases between. CDR3 amino acids: CASSRGLATEAFF. In nucleotides, the CDR3 is TGTGCCAGCAGCCGAGGGCTGGCCACTGAAGCTTTCTTT.

CDR3 sequence (DNA): TGTGCCAGCTCACAGGGCCAGGGGAGTCAGCCCCAGCATTTT. Its translation: CASSQGQGSQPQHF. The chain recombines TRBV18 with TRBJ1-5, with D possibly being TRBD1 (6 bases). Germline CDR1 reads KGHSH; CDR2 reads LQKENI. Trimming took off 4 bases at V and 6 bases at J, with 13 bases between the two ends. This CDR3 is built from 14 residues.

This sequence joins TRBV19 and TRBJ2-2; D may be TRBD2 (7 bases). CDR3 length equals 16 residues. Germline assignment: CDR1 LNHDA and CDR2 SQIVND (reference sequence). Trimming removed 5 bases from V and 6 bases from J, with 19 bases in between. The CDR3 spells CASSLSGGGNAGELFF. DNA of the CDR3: TGTGCCAGTAGTCTATCGGGCGGGGGCAATGCCGGGGAGCTGTTTTTT.

The chain joins TRBV5-1 to TRBJ2-1; the D gene is possibly TRBD1 (5 bases). Per the germline V gene, CDR1 is SGHRS and CDR2 is YFSETQ. V dropped 4 bases and J dropped 6 bases, with 14 bases sitting between them. CDR3 length equals 14 residues. The chain's CDR3 is CASSTPAGSNEQFF. The CDR3 DNA is TGCGCCAGCAGCACCCCCGCAGGGTCCAATGAGCAGTTCTTC.

The chain combines TRBV5-1 with TRBJ2-1; maybe TRBD2 (5 bases). Germline V CDR1 and CDR2: SGHRS, YFSETQ. The length of the CDR3 is 14 residues. V gave up 5 bases and J gave up 7 bases, with 16 bases separating them. CDR3 nucleotides: TGCGCCAGCAGTATCGGGCAACGAGGGAATGAGCAGTTCTTC. Amino acids: CASSIGQRGNEQFF.

There are a few counts of this clone. V usage is TRBV14 and J usage is TRBJ1-2, with no clear D. The germline V and J ends were trimmed by 4 bases and 4 bases, with 10 bases remaining between them. The CDR3 is made up of 13 amino acids. Germline-derived CDR1 and CDR2 are SGHDN and FVKESK. In nucleotides, the CDR3 is TGTGCCAGCAGCCCCTTAGAAGTCTATGGCTACACCTTC. Translation: CASSPLEVYGYTF.

The chain is built from TRBV4-1 and TRBJ2-1, with D perhaps TRBD1 (5 bases). The CDR3 is 16 residues long. The V gene lost 4 bases and the J gene lost 3 bases, with 16 bases spanning the gap. CDR1 is MGHRA, CDR2 YSYEKL, per germline. CDR3 nucleotide sequence: TGCGCCAGCAGCCTTCCCCCAAAGGGGCACTACAATGAGCAGTTCTTC. Protein: CASSLPPKGHYNEQFF.

In its sample, this clone was seen once. The V and J genes are TRBV7-3 and TRBJ1-1; TRBD1 agrees at 9 bases. Unmatched junction bases numbered 5, after V lost 5 bases and J lost 4 bases. Germline loops: CDR1 SGHTA, CDR2 FQGTGA. This CDR3 spans 14 amino acids. For the CDR3, the DNA is TGTGCCAGCAGCCCTGACAGGGGGGGCACTGAAGCTTTCTTT. Amino acid sequence: CASSPDRGGTEAFF.

The CDR3 region is CASSPGTGVNEQFF. Written as DNA, the CDR3 is TGCGCCAGCAGCCCCGGGACAGGGGTTAATGAGCAGTTCTTC. The chain combines TRBV4-1 with TRBJ2-1; 10 nucleotides match TRBD1. Unmatched junction bases numbered 4, after V lost 4 bases and J lost 7 bases. Germline CDR1 is MGHRA and CDR2 is YSYEKL. This CDR3 comprises 14 residues.

The V and J genes are TRBV30 and TRBJ1-3; D not certain. Germline V gives CDR1 GTSNPN, CDR2 SVGIG (reference sequence). The CDR3 covers 13 residues. The V end lost 8 bases, the J end lost 0 bases, and 11 bases lay between the germline ends. CDR3 loop: CAGKISSGNTIYF. The CDR3 DNA reads as TGTGCCGGGAAAATATCCTCTGGAAACACCATATATTTT.

This clone appeared once. The chain has TRBV2 and TRBJ2-7; 7 nucleotides line up with TRBD2. CDR3 length equals 14 residues. Germline lookup yields CDR1 SNHLY and CDR2 FYNNEI. Trimming at V came to 7 bases and at J to 0 bases, leaving 6 bases not matched to a gene. The CDR3 is CASKGGAHSYEQYF. The DNA of the CDR3 is TGTGCCAGCAAGGGAGGGGCGCACTCCTACGAGCAGTACTTC. Full variable domain (remainder filled in from reference TRBV2 and TRBJ2-7): EPEVTQTPSHQVTQMGQEVILRCVPISNHLYFYWYRQILGQKVEFLVSFYNNEISEKSEIFDDQFSVERPDGSNFTLKIRSTKLEDSAMYFCASKGGAHSYEQYFGPGTRLTVT.

The table lists this clone with a few counts. J is TRBJ2-3 and V is TRBV5-4; 8 bases map to TRBD1. Per germline, CDR1 SGHNT and CDR2 YYREEE (reference sequence). There are 14 residues in the CDR3. V lost 4 bases and J lost 4; bases outside the gene matches: 5. CDR3 nucleotide sequence: TGTGCCAGCAGCGTCGACAGGGGCGCAGATACGCAGTATTTT. This translates into CASSVDRGADTQYF.

Only one count was recorded for this clone. The chain is built from TRBV4-2 and TRBJ1-4, with D possibly matching TRBD1 (5 bases). Trimming took off 0 bases at V and 8 bases at J, with 16 bases between the two ends. The CDR3 extends over 16 amino acids. The germline V gene encodes CDR1 LGHNA and CDR2 YNFKEQ. In DNA, the CDR3 is TGTGCCAGCAGCCAAGATTTACGGGGGTTTAACGAAAAACTGTTTTTT. As protein: CASSQDLRGFNEKLFF.

This clone was detected only once. The J gene is TRBJ2-7, the V gene TRBV6-1; the D gene is possibly TRBD1 (6 bases). Looked up from germline, CDR1 is MNHNS and CDR2 is SASEGT. This CDR3 region has 14 residues. Between the trimmed V and J ends, which lost 4 bases and 0 bases, there was a span of 10 bases. CDR3 nucleotides: TGTGCCAGCAGTGGACAGGTTAGCTCCTACGAGCAGTACTTC. Protein: CASSGQVSSYEQYF.

This clone was picked up many times. J is TRBJ1-1 and V is TRBV2, with no clear D. The germline CDR1 and CDR2 sequences are SNHLY and FYNNEI. Trimming stripped 6 bases from V and 0 bases from J, with 11 bases between. The CDR3 loop spans 14 amino acids. The CDR3 nucleotides read TGTGCCAGCAGCCGAGGGCAAGTGAACACTGAAGCTTTCTTT. Its translation: CASSRGQVNTEAFF.

This rearrangement joins TRBV18 to TRBJ2-7; TRBD1 agrees at 9 bases. Germline lookup yields CDR1 KGHSH and CDR2 LQKENI. This CDR3 contains 16 residues. V dropped 5 bases and J dropped 1; count of bases not matched to a gene: 9. This CDR3 reads CASSVQGATPSYEQYF. The CDR3 DNA sequence: TGTGCCAGCTCAGTACAGGGGGCTACCCCTTCCTACGAGCAGTACTTC.

This clone came up a few times. This chain joins TRBV5-1 and TRBJ1-1; a weak D match, TRBD1 (6 bases). Per germline, CDR1 SGHRS and CDR2 YFSETQ. The CDR3 spans 14 residues. Trimming pared 0 bases from V and 6 bases from J, leaving 12 bases between. CDR3 sequence reads: CASSLGQGKPEAFF. DNA for the CDR3: TGCGCCAGCAGCTTGGGGCAGGGGAAGCCTGAAGCTTTCTTT.

The rearrangement links TRBV12-5 to TRBJ1-2; D is ambiguous. This CDR3 contains 15 residues. Germline CDR1 and CDR2: LGHNT and FRNRAP. The germline V and J ends were trimmed by 2 bases and 1 base, with 11 bases remaining between them. CDR3 DNA: TGTGCTAGTGGTTTGACTATAGTACATAACTATGGCTACACCTTC. Encoded protein: CASGLTIVHNYGYTF.

This clone was picked up one time. This chain uses TRBV10-3 with TRBJ1-5; 10 nucleotides match TRBD1. Germline-derived CDR1 and CDR2 are ENHRY and SYGVKD. The CDR3 sequence is 15 residues long. The ends lost 5 bases at V and 5 bases at J; junction bases unmatched: 6. The CDR3 loop reads CAISYTGTGDQPQHF. The CDR3 DNA follows: TGTGCCATCAGTTACACCGGGACAGGGGATCAGCCCCAGCATTTT.

The chain employs TRBV5-1 and TRBJ1-2; no definite D call. V dropped 2 bases and J dropped 7 bases, with 9 bases sitting between them. The CDR3 length is 12 residues. CDR1 SGHRS and CDR2 YFSETQ come from the germline V gene. The CDR3 protein is CASSFGRGGYTF. The CDR3 DNA follows: TGCGCCAGCAGCTTTGGGCGGGGTGGCTACACCTTC.